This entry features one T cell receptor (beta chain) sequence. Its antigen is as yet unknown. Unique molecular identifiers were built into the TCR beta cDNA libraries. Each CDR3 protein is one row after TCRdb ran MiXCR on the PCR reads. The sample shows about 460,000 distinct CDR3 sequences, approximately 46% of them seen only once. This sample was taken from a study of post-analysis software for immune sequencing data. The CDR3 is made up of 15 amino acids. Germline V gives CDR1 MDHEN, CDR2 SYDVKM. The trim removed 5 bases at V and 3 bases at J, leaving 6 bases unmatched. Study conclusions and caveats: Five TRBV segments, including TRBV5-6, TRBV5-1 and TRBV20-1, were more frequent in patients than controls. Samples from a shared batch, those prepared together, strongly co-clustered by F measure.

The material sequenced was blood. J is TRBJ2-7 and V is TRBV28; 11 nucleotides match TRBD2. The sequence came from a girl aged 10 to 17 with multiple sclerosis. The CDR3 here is CASSEGLAGVYEQYF. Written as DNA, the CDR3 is TGTGCCAGCAGTGAAGGACTAGCGGGCGTCTACGAGCAGTACTTC.